A single sample is the source of the 31 T cell receptor beta chains below, sequenced in a study of blood T cell repertoires in COVID-19. Measured with immunoSEQ multiplex PCR; TCRdb has only the in-frame clones, and not every one. The data contain around 300,000 clones, roughly 88% of them seen just once; the ten biggest clones take up approximately 3%. The sample was peripheral blood. These receptors came from a woman aged 30 to 39 with active or convalescent COVID-19.

The chain carries TRBV6-5 and TRBJ1-3, with no clear D. This CDR3 has 14 amino acids. Per the germline V gene, CDR1 is MNHEY and CDR2 is SVGAGI. V lost 4 bases, J lost 2 bases, and 9 bases lay in between. The CDR3 nucleotides read TGTGCCAGCAGTTTGACGGGTACTGGAAACACCATATATTTT. It translates to CASSLTGTGNTIYF.

The chain is built from TRBV7-2 and TRBJ2-5, with 11 nucleotides matching TRBD2. Unmatched junction bases numbered 8, after V lost 0 bases and J lost 2 bases. CDR3 size: 18 residues. The germline CDR1 and CDR2 sequences are SGHTA and FQGNSA. This chain's CDR3 is CASSLAYDLAGGQETQYF. The CDR3 DNA reads TGTGCCAGCAGCTTAGCGTATGATCTAGCGGGGGGACAAGAGACCCAGTACTTC.

This clone was seen just once. The chain links TRBV7-8 to TRBJ1-3; 7 bases align to TRBD1. The CDR3 is 14 amino acids. In germline, CDR1 is SGHVS, CDR2 FQNEAQ. V lost 5 bases, J lost 1 base, and 2 bases stayed unmatched. This CDR3 reads CASSGTASGNTIYF. The CDR3 nucleotides read TGTGCCAGCAGCGGGACAGCTTCTGGAAACACCATATATTTT.

The rearrangement joins TRBV4-1 to TRBJ2-3, with D maybe TRBD2 (6 bases). The CDR3 spans 13 residues. Deletions cut 4 bases from V and 6 bases from J, with 11 bases between. Germline V gene sequence: CDR1 MGHRA, CDR2 YSYEKL. The CDR3 region is CASSPGAGDTQYF. The CDR3 nucleotides read TGCGCCAGCAGCCCTGGCGCGGGGGATACGCAGTATTTT.

V is TRBV6-5 and J is TRBJ2-1, with D perhaps matching TRBD2 (6 bases). This CDR3 is 14 amino acids long. The germline V gene encodes CDR1 MNHEY and CDR2 SVGAGI. Trimming took 7 bases from V and 2 from J, leaving 12 bases between them. CDR3 sequence reads: CASTAGPPYNEQFF. The CDR3 region has the DNA TGTGCCAGCACCGCGGGGCCCCCCTACAATGAGCAGTTCTTC.

The rearrangement uses TRBV19 and TRBJ2-1; 10 positions agree with TRBD1. The length of the CDR3 is 15 residues. From germline, CDR1 is LNHDA and CDR2 SQIVND (reference sequence). Trimming took 2 bases from V and 6 from J; bases not matched to a gene: 4. The CDR3 DNA sequence: TGTGCCAGTAGTATACTGACAGGGGGCGTCAATGAGCAGTTCTTC. Amino acids: CASSILTGGVNEQFF.

This chain links TRBV7-2 with TRBJ1-5; the match to TRBD1 covers 11 bases. This CDR3 contains 16 residues. V lost 4 bases, J lost 9 bases, and 11 bases stayed unmatched. The germline V gene encodes CDR1 SGHTA and CDR2 FQGNSA. The CDR3 DNA reads TGTGCCAGCAGCTCCGGGGGACAGGGGGGAGTTAGGCCCCAGCATTTT. Its translation: CASSSGGQGGVRPQHF. Variable domain in full (rest from reference TRBV7-2 and TRBJ1-5): GAGVSQSPSNKVTEKGKDVELRCDPISGHTALYWYRQSLGQGLEFLIYFQGNSAPDKSGLPSDRFSAERTGGSVSTLTIQRTQQEDSAVYLCASSSGGQGGVRPQHFGDGTRLSIL.

V is TRBV5-1 and J is TRBJ1-1; the match to TRBD1 covers 7 bases. With 0 bases clipped from V and 1 base from J, the junction kept 3 bases outside the gene matches. The CDR3 has 15 residues. Germline CDR1 and CDR2: SGHRS and YFSETQ. DNA for the CDR3: TGCGCCAGCAGCTTGGTAGGACAGGCGAACACTGAAGCTTTCTTT. This codes for CASSLVGQANTEAFF. The entire variable domain, with the rest obtained from reference TRBV5-1 and TRBJ1-1, is as follows: KAGVTQTPRYLIKTRGQQVTLSCSPISGHRSVSWYQQTPGQGLQFLFEYFSETQRNKGNFPGRFSGRQFSNSRSEMNVSTLELGDSALYLCASSLVGQANTEAFFGQGTRLTVV.

This rearrangement joins TRBV6-2 or TRBV6-3 to TRBJ1-5; 12 positions match TRBD1. The ends lost 5 bases at V and 6 bases at J; junction bases unmatched: 5. The CDR3 has 15 amino acids. CDR1 and CDR2 from the germline V gene are MNHEY and SVGEGT. CDR3 nucleotide sequence: TGTGCCAGCAGTCGAGGGACAGGGGGCACTCAGCCCCAGCATTTT. Protein: CASSRGTGGTQPQHF.

The gene calls are TRBV2 and TRBJ1-3; maybe TRBD1 (6 bases). Looked up from germline, CDR1 is SNHLY and CDR2 is FYNNEI. CDR3 length equals 13 residues. Trimming shortened V by 7 bases and J by 4 bases, and 11 bases separated the two germline ends. The CDR3 nucleotides read TGTGCCAGCAAGAGGGACAAAGGAAACACCATATATTTT. Translation gives CASKRDKGNTIYF. The complete variable domain, with remaining parts taken from reference TRBV2 and TRBJ1-3, reads EPEVTQTPSHQVTQMGQEVILRCVPISNHLYFYWYRQILGQKVEFLVSFYNNEISEKSEIFDDQFSVERPDGSNFTLKIRSTKLEDSAMYFCASKRDKGNTIYFGEGSWLTVV.

The chain combines TRBV7-8 with TRBJ2-3, with 8 bases fitting TRBD2. CDR1 SGHVS and CDR2 FQNEAQ come from the germline V gene. This CDR3 has 15 amino acids. The J segment lost 2 bases and the V segment lost 2 bases, leaving 3 bases of the junction unmatched. The CDR3 DNA follows: TGTGCCAGCAGCTTATTAGCGGGGTACACAGATACGCAGTATTTT. Translating it yields CASSLLAGYTDTQYF.

This clone has a single count. The J gene is TRBJ1-2, the V gene TRBV7-2; D perhaps matches TRBD1 (5 bases). Trimming cost V 1 base and J 5 bases, with 8 bases left between them. The germline V gene encodes CDR1 SGHTA and CDR2 FQGNSA. This CDR3 has 13 residues. CDR3 nucleotides: TGTGCCAGCAGCTTAGGGGGGGAATATGGCTACACCTTC. It yields the protein CASSLGGEYGYTF.

The chain couples TRBV29-1 to TRBJ2-1; 7 bases align to TRBD2. V was pared by 6 bases and J by 4 bases, with 9 bases of the junction left unmatched. Germline-derived CDR1 and CDR2 are SQVTM and ANQGSEA. The CDR3 length is 14 residues. The DNA for the CDR3 is TGCAGCGTGGAGGGGAGGGCCGCGTACAATGAGCAGTTCTTC. Translated: CSVEGRAAYNEQFF.

The gene calls are TRBV7-9 and TRBJ2-7; D remains unclear. Trimming pared 2 bases from V and 2 bases from J, leaving 10 bases between. Germline V gene lookup returns CDR1 SEHNR and CDR2 FQNEAQ (reference sequence). This CDR3 has 14 residues. The DNA of the CDR3 is TGTGCCAGCAGCTTATCTCAGATCACCTACGAGCAGTACTTC. Translating gives CASSLSQITYEQYF.

There are a few counts of this clone. CDR3 DNA: TGTGCCAGCCTTATCGGGGGCTCCTATAATTCACCCCTCCACTTT. Protein product: CASLIGGSYNSPLHF. This chain links TRBV28 with TRBJ1-6; D possibly corresponds to TRBD1 (5 bases). Deletions cut 8 bases from V and 0 bases from J, with 11 bases between. Germline V gene data show CDR1 as MDHEN and CDR2 as SYDVKM. This CDR3 is 15 amino acids long.

The table lists this clone with a count of one. V and J are TRBV6-1 and TRBJ2-7; 8 bases agree with TRBD1. The CDR3 loop spans 12 amino acids. Germline CDR1 is MNHNS and CDR2 is SASEGT. Losses at the gene ends were 5 bases for V and 7 bases for J; bases not matched to a gene: 4. CDR3 nucleotide sequence: TGTGCCAGCAGTTGGGGGGACAGGGAGCAGTACTTC. Translating it yields CASSWGDREQYF.

The V call is TRBV28, the J call TRBJ2-4; 7 bases are a match to TRBD1. Germline CDR1 and CDR2: MDHEN and SYDVKM. V lost 5 bases to trimming and J lost 0 bases; unmatched junction nucleotides: 13. The CDR3 consists of 18 residues. In DNA form, the CDR3 reads TGTGCCAGCAGTCCCCAAAACAGGGGTCTCCTAGCCAAAAACATTCAGTACTTC. Its translation is CASSPQNRGLLAKNIQYF.

J is TRBJ2-6 and V is TRBV5-1; D is undetermined. Germline V lookup: CDR1 SGHRS, CDR2 YFSETQ. The CDR3 has 14 residues. V gave up 4 bases and J gave up 0 bases, with 5 bases separating them. CDR3 in amino acids: CASSVDSGANVLTF. CDR3 nucleotide sequence: TGCGCCAGCAGCGTAGACTCTGGGGCCAACGTCCTGACTTTC. The whole variable domain, filled in from reference TRBV5-1 and TRBJ2-6, reads KAGVTQTPRYLIKTRGQQVTLSCSPISGHRSVSWYQQTPGQGLQFLFEYFSETQRNKGNFPGRFSGRQFSNSRSEMNVSTLELGDSALYLCASSVDSGANVLTFGAGSRLTVL.

The sample holds one count of this clone. The V gene is TRBV12-3 or TRBV12-4, the J gene TRBJ2-1; 7 bases align to TRBD1. CDR3 length: 13 residues. Trimming took 3 bases from V and 7 from J; bases not matched to a gene: 3. The CDR3: CASSFQGVNEQFF. CDR3 bases: TGTGCCAGCAGTTTCCAGGGGGTAAATGAGCAGTTCTTC.

The CDR3 DNA reads as TGCAGCGTTGAACTAGCGGGGGGGGCAGATACGCAGTATTTT. Amino acids: CSVELAGGADTQYF. The chain combines TRBV29-1 with TRBJ2-3; 12 nucleotides agree with TRBD2. The trim removed 2 bases at V and 4 bases at J, leaving 1 base unmatched. The CDR3 totals 14 residues. CDR1 is SQVTM, CDR2 ANQGSEA, per germline.

Only one count was recorded for this clone. This chain connects TRBV6-1 to TRBJ1-2; D is unclear. Trimming shortened V by 3 bases and J by 6 bases, and 8 bases separated the two germline ends. Germline CDR1 MNHNS, CDR2 SASEGT. The CDR3 has 12 residues. The CDR3 protein is CASSDRYDGYTF. CDR3 nucleotide sequence: TGTGCCAGCAGTGACCGCTATGATGGCTACACCTTC.

The chain employs TRBV7-9 and TRBJ2-2; D is ambiguous. Trimming pared 5 bases from V and 1 base from J, leaving 17 bases between. Germline CDR1 and CDR2: SEHNR and FQNEAQ (reference sequence). This CDR3 spans 17 amino acids. CDR3 region: CASSLSWAAENTGELFF. CDR3 sequence (DNA): TGTGCCAGCAGCCTCAGCTGGGCCGCCGAGAACACCGGGGAGCTGTTTTTT.

This chain joins TRBV4-3 and TRBJ1-6, with D perhaps TRBD1 (6 bases). Germline loops: CDR1 LGHNA, CDR2 YSLEER. V gave up 2 bases and J gave up 7 bases, with 12 bases separating them. The CDR3 is 15 residues long. The CDR3 loop reads CASSQIQGANSPLHF. Written as DNA, the CDR3 is TGCGCCAGCAGCCAAATACAGGGCGCGAATTCACCCCTCCACTTT.

This clone has a single count. This chain links TRBV7-2 with TRBJ2-5; 10 nucleotides agree with TRBD2. The CDR3 consists of 17 residues. Germline lookup yields CDR1 SGHTA and CDR2 FQGNSA. With V trimmed by 2 bases and J by 7 bases, 13 bases remained unmatched. The CDR3 sequence: CASSLWRSGGAVGTQYF. The CDR3 DNA reads TGTGCCAGCAGCTTATGGAGAAGCGGGGGGGCCGTTGGGACCCAGTACTTC.

V and J are TRBV14 and TRBJ2-7, with D perhaps TRBD1 (6 bases). This CDR3 has 15 residues. With 1 base removed from V and 1 base from J, the gap between germline ends came to 11 bases. From germline, CDR1 is SGHDN and CDR2 FVKESK. The CDR3 bases are TGTGCCAGCAGCCAAGCGGTGGGACATTCCTACGAGCAGTACTTC. It yields the protein CASSQAVGHSYEQYF.

This chain joins TRBV30 and TRBJ1-1; D gene uncertain. CDR1 is GTSNPN, CDR2 SVGIG, per germline (reference sequence). V lost 0 bases and J lost 6, with 11 bases in between. The CDR3 spans 13 residues. The CDR3 loop reads CAWSVLFMAEAFF. For the CDR3, the DNA is TGTGCCTGGAGTGTACTTTTTATGGCTGAAGCTTTCTTT.

The chain is built from TRBV3-1 (or the pseudogene TRBV3-2) and TRBJ2-7; D unresolved. The CDR3 consists of 10 residues. Between the trimmed V and J ends, which lost 4 bases and 6 bases, there was a span of 4 bases. CDR1 and CDR2 from the germline V gene are LGHDT and YNNKEL (reference sequence). The CDR3 DNA sequence: TGTGCCAGCAGCCCCCTCGAGCAGTACTTC. Residues: CASSPLEQYF.

This rearrangement joins TRBV7-2 to TRBJ1-4; TRBD1 agrees at 10 bases. Trimming at V came to 6 bases and at J to 8 bases, leaving 9 bases not matched to a gene. Germline loops: CDR1 SGHTA, CDR2 FQGNSA. CDR3 length: 15 residues. DNA of the CDR3: TGTGCCAGCAGAGACCCCGGGACAGGGGCCGAAAAACTGTTTTTT. Protein sequence: CASRDPGTGAEKLFF.

The V and J genes are TRBV4-3 and TRBJ2-5, with TRBD1 as a possible D gene (6 bases). The germline V and J ends were trimmed by 0 bases and 0 bases, with 14 bases remaining between them. Germline CDR1 reads LGHNA; CDR2 reads YSLEER. The CDR3 contains 17 residues. Here the CDR3 DNA reads TGCGCCAGCAGCCAAGACCTACAGGGAATGTACCAAGAGACCCAGTACTTC. As protein: CASSQDLQGMYQETQYF.

This clone occurred once. The chain has TRBV5-1 and TRBJ1-1; D is ambiguous. The germline CDR1 and CDR2 sequences are SGHRS and YFSETQ. Between the trimmed V and J ends, which lost 1 base and 0 bases, there was a span of 7 bases. The CDR3 sequence is 14 residues long. This CDR3 reads CASSLNRMNTEAFF. Written as DNA, the CDR3 is TGCGCCAGCAGCTTGAACAGAATGAACACTGAAGCTTTCTTT.

V gene TRBV6-5 combines with J gene TRBJ2-5; weak D call: TRBD1 (6 bases). Germline loops: CDR1 MNHEY, CDR2 SVGAGI. The CDR3 length is 15 residues. V lost 8 bases and J lost 4, with 20 bases in between. This CDR3 is CASRLLQGTRETQYF. DNA of the CDR3: TGTGCCAGCCGCCTCTTACAGGGAACTCGAGAGACCCAGTACTTC.